These 5 T cell receptor beta chains were all obtained from the same sample, sequenced in a study of blood T cells in healthy people across ages (dated by TCRdb to between 2014 and 2017). Library construction relied on 5' RACE. The sequencer listed for this sample is Illumina HiSeq 2500. A second PCR of roughly 6 to 11 cycles was run with a J-beta primer mix and a sample-barcoded 5' primer. The public reads were reanalyzed by TCRdb: fastp trimming at Q25, MiXCR alignment, in-frame beta chains only. Entries are consolidated by CDR3 protein sequence, retaining the most common genes and DNA. Recorded for this sample are over 950,000 distinct CDR3 sequences; less than 45% of them occurred a single time. The top ten hold under 15% of the sample. Sequenced input: blood. The receptors originated from a man aged 18 to 30 in good health.

The genes are TRBV11-2 and TRBJ2-1; 8 bases line up with TRBD1. CDR1 and CDR2 (germline): SGHAT, FQNNGV. V gave up 5 bases and J gave up 4 bases; unmatched junction bases: 7. CDR3 length: 15 amino acids. DNA for the CDR3: TGTGCCAGCAGCGCTTGGACAGGGATGTACAATGAGCAGTTCTTC. As protein: CASSAWTGMYNEQFF.

This chain uses TRBV7-2 with TRBJ1-5; D possibly corresponds to TRBD1 (5 bases). V gave up 2 bases and J gave up 6 bases, with 14 bases separating them. This CDR3 has 15 residues. Looked up from germline, CDR1 is SGHTA and CDR2 is FQGNSA. Here the CDR3 reads CASSLRQGAGQPQHF. The CDR3 bases are TGTGCCAGCAGCTTAAGGCAGGGTGCGGGTCAGCCCCAGCATTTT.

The chain is built from TRBV27 and TRBJ2-4, with D possibly matching TRBD1 (5 bases). V was clipped by 5 bases and J by 0 bases, with 20 bases between them. CDR1 is MNHEY, CDR2 SMNVEV, per germline (reference sequence). CDR3 length equals 18 residues. CDR3 DNA: TGTGCCAGCAGTCCAACACCACAGGAGTTACTAGCCAAAAACATTCAGTACTTC. It is translated as CASSPTPQELLAKNIQYF.

V is TRBV2 and J is TRBJ1-2, with no clear D. V was pared by 11 bases and J by 4 bases, with 14 bases between. The CDR3 runs to 12 residues. Per germline, CDR1 SNHLY and CDR2 FYNNEI. The CDR3 loop reads CADREGIYGYTF. CDR3 DNA sequence: TGTGCCGACCGGGAGGGCATCTATGGCTACACCTTC.

V gene TRBV12-5 combines with J gene TRBJ2-7, with a weak D call TRBD1 (6 bases). Germline V CDR1 and CDR2: LGHNT, FRNRAP. This CDR3 has 14 amino acids. The V and J ends lost 3 bases and 7 bases respectively, with 16 bases between them. DNA of the CDR3: TGTGCTAGTGGTTTACAGGGTACCTACAATGAGCAGTACTTC. Residues: CASGLQGTYNEQYF.